A selection of T cell receptor beta chains follows, all from one sample in a study of blood T cell repertoires in COVID-19. Sequencing was performed with immunoSEQ multiplex PCR; in TCRdb, only in-frame clones are kept and a portion is missing. The sample records 150,000 to 180,000 clones, 75% to 80% being singletons. Input material: peripheral blood. These receptors originate from a man of 80 years or more with acute or convalescent COVID-19. CDR3s include the opening cysteine and the closing phenylalanine or tryptophan. Each record gives: V gene, D gene, J gene, clone size, CDR3 protein, CDR3 DNA. The D gene is left open where the match is weak. Clone size is stated in some rows and not others, as once, few, many or a class when expanded.

>TRBV29-1|TRBD1|TRBJ2-1|.
CSLGDRGRPKFF
TGCAGCCTAGGGGACAGGGGCAGGCCAAAGTTCTTC
>TRBV10-3|TRBD1|TRBJ2-2|few
CAIRADRGGELFF
TGTGCCATCAGAGCGGACAGGGGCGGGGAGCTGTTTTTT
>TRBV3-1/TRBV3-2|.|TRBJ1-5|.
CASSQGQAENSNQPQHF
TGTGCCAGCAGCCAAGGCCAGGCTGAAAATAGCAATCAGCCCCAGCATTTT
>TRBV5-1|TRBD1|TRBJ2-3|.
CASNRQGDSTDTQYF
TGCGCCAGCAATCGCCAGGGGGATAGCACAGATACGCAGTATTTT
>TRBV6-5|.|TRBJ1-2|.
CASSPGSSYGYTF
TGTGCCAGCAGCCCCGGGTCCTCCTATGGCTACACCTTC
>TRBV14|.|TRBJ1-1|.
CASSPEAGTPNTEAFF
TGTGCCAGCAGCCCCGAGGCCGGGACTCCGAACACTGAAGCTTTCTTT
>TRBV12-3/TRBV12-4|.|TRBJ1-2|.
CASSFGTYGYTF
TGTGCCAGCAGTTTCGGGACATACGGCTACACCTTC
>TRBV27|.|TRBJ2-6|few
CASSLVSGGANVLTF
TGTGCCAGCAGTTTAGTAAGCGGTGGGGCCAACGTCCTGACTTTC
>TRBV18|TRBD1|TRBJ1-2|.
CASSTVRDRHYGYTF
TGTGCCAGCTCGACCGTCCGGGACAGACACTATGGCTACACCTTC
>TRBV5-6|.|TRBJ2-6|.
CASRQGISGANVLTF
TGTGCCAGCAGACAGGGAATCTCTGGGGCCAACGTCCTGACTTTC
>TRBV9|.|TRBJ1-1|many
CASSVTDSMNTEAFF
TGTGCCAGCAGCGTAACGGACAGTATGAACACTGAAGCTTTCTTT